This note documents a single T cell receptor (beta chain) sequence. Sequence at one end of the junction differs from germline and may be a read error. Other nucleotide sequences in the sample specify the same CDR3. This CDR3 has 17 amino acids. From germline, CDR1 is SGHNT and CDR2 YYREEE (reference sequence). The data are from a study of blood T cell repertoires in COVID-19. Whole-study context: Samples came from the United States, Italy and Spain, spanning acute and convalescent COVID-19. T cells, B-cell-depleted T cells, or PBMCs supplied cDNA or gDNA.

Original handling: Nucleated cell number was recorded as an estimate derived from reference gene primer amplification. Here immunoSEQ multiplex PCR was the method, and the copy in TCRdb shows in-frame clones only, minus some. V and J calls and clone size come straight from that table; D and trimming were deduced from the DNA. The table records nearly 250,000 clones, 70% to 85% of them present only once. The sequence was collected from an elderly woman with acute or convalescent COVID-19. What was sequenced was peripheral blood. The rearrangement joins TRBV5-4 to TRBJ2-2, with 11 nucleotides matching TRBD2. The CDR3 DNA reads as TGTGCCAGCAGCCAGCTAGCGGGAGGTACGAACACCGGGGAACTGTTTTTT. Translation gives CASSQLAGGTNTGELFF.